Below, 27 T cell receptor beta chains from the same sample are listed, as sequenced in a study of CD8 T cells in Susac syndrome. A quantity of 0.5 to 1 ug RNA underwent reverse transcription using random hexamers. TCRdb used MiXCR to reprocess the immunoSEQ multiplex PCR reads, holding one entry per CDR3 protein. The data hold 200,000 to 250,000 distinct CDR3 sequences, with 85% to 95% observed a single time. What was sequenced was CD4+ T cells from PBMCs. The receptors here all came from a human donor with Susac syndrome.

V usage is TRBV30 and J usage is TRBJ1-1; no definite D call. Germline lookup yields CDR1 GTSNPN and CDR2 SVGIG (reference sequence). The V end was cut by 4 bases, the J end by 7 bases, with 10 bases between. The CDR3 is made up of 11 amino acids. CDR3 nucleotides: TGTGCCTGGATATGGGCAGATGAAGCTTTCTTT. Its protein is CAWIWADEAFF.

The V gene is TRBV27, the J gene TRBJ1-6; 7 nucleotides align to TRBD1. Looked up from germline, CDR1 is MNHEY and CDR2 is SMNVEV (reference sequence). V was clipped by 3 bases and J by 6 bases; unmatched bases: 5. The CDR3 spans 15 residues. The CDR3 DNA sequence: TGTGCCAGCAGTTTGACAGGGAGATCTAATTCACCCCTCCACTTT. Its protein product is CASSLTGRSNSPLHF.

This clonotype was counted a single time. The rearrangement joins TRBV3-1 to TRBJ2-7, with 7 positions matching TRBD1. Germline CDR1 reads LGHDT; CDR2 reads YNNKEL (reference sequence). The V and J ends lost 4 bases and 0 bases, in that order; junction bases with no gene match: 3. The CDR3 is 14 residues long. Here the CDR3 reads CASSRDRLSYEQYF. The CDR3 nucleotides read TGTGCCAGCAGCCGGGACAGACTCTCCTACGAGCAGTACTTC.

There are a few counts of this clonotype. The junction and the germline gene differ at one end; a read error may be behind it. The CDR3 DNA follows: TGCGCCAGCAGCTTGGCGGGGGGGTACCAAGAGACCCAGTACTTC. Its translation: CASSLAGGYQETQYF. V is TRBV7-9 and J is TRBJ2-5, with 9 bases aligning to TRBD2. Germline CDR1 is SEHNR and CDR2 is FQNEAQ (reference sequence). The CDR3 consists of 15 residues.

The rearrangement links TRBV7-2 to TRBJ2-7, with D tentatively TRBD1 (5 bases). Germline CDR1 SGHTA, CDR2 FQGNSA. This CDR3 region has 14 residues. Trimming pared 1 base from V and 2 bases from J, leaving 9 bases between. For the CDR3, the DNA is TGTGCCAGCAGCTTAGTCAGGGAAACCTACGAGCAGTACTTC. Protein product: CASSLVRETYEQYF.

The gene calls are TRBV2 and TRBJ1-1; maybe TRBD1 (5 bases). The length of the CDR3 is 12 residues. Trimming cost V 7 bases and J 7 bases, with 13 bases left between them. The V gene's germline CDR1 is SNHLY and CDR2 FYNNEI. Written as DNA, the CDR3 is TGTGCCAGCACTATAGGGGCAGGTGAAGCTTTCTTT. It yields the protein CASTIGAGEAFF.

As concerns this clonotype: A junction boundary mismatches the germline segment, possibly from a read error. CDR3 nucleotide sequence: TGTGCCAGCAGCTCCGGGACAGTGAACTATGGCTACACCTTC. Amino acids: CASSSGTVNYGYTF. The rearrangement joins TRBV5-1 to TRBJ1-2, with 7 bases aligning to TRBD1. This CDR3 has 14 residues. CDR1 is SGHRS and CDR2 is YFSETQ in the germline V gene. The whole variable domain, remainder taken from reference TRBV5-1 and TRBJ1-2, is KAGVTQTPRYLIKTRGQQVTLSCSPISGHRSVSWYQQTPGQGLQFLFEYFSETQRNKGNFPGRFSGRQFSNSRSEMNVSTLELGDSALYLCASSSGTVNYGYTFGSGTRLTVV.

J is TRBJ2-7 and V is TRBV7-2; TRBD1 matches 9 bases. Germline V CDR1 and CDR2: SGHTA, FQGNSA. This CDR3 is 18 amino acids long. Trimming removed 1 base from V and 0 bases from J; junction bases left unmatched: 10. The CDR3 nucleotides are TGTGCCAGCAGCTTAGTAGGAAGGGGACAGGGCCTCTCCTACGAGCAGTACTTC. Its translation is CASSLVGRGQGLSYEQYF.

CDR3 amino acids: CASLQMLNTEAFF. The DNA of the CDR3 is TGTGCCAGTTTACAGATGCTGAACACTGAAGCTTTCTTT. V usage is TRBV2 and J usage is TRBJ1-1; D remains ambiguous. Germline V gene lookup returns CDR1 SNHLY and CDR2 FYNNEI. V gave up 9 bases and J gave up 0 bases, with 11 bases separating them. The CDR3 extends over 13 amino acids.

This chain joins TRBV29-1 and TRBJ2-7; D is possibly TRBD1 (5 bases). This CDR3 has 11 residues. The germline CDR1 and CDR2 sequences are SQVTM and ANQGSEA. Between the trimmed V and J ends, which lost 8 bases and 5 bases, there was a span of 13 bases. For the CDR3, the DNA is TGCAGCACTTCAAAGGGGAACGAGCAGTACTTC. Translated: CSTSKGNEQYF.

In nucleotides, the CDR3 is TGTGCCAGCTGGCGGAGGAAGCCCCAGCATTTT. It codes for CASWRRKPQHF. The rearrangement links TRBV3-1 to TRBJ1-5; no firm D call. Germline loops: CDR1 LGHDT, CDR2 YNNKEL (reference sequence). Trimming removed 8 bases from V and 8 bases from J, with 10 bases in between. This CDR3 is built from 11 residues.

V and J are TRBV7-9 and TRBJ1-6; 7 nucleotides line up with TRBD1. V was clipped by 2 bases and J by 6 bases; unmatched bases: 7. Germline V gives CDR1 SEHNR, CDR2 FQNEAQ (reference sequence). CDR3 length equals 16 residues. The CDR3 loop reads CASSLLPGTANSPLHF. CDR3 nucleotide sequence: TGTGCCAGCAGCTTACTCCCCGGGACAGCTAATTCACCCCTCCACTTT.

V gene TRBV27 combines with J gene TRBJ1-5, with 8 bases that match TRBD1. V was clipped by 2 bases and J by 0 bases; unmatched bases: 6. The CDR3 spans 17 residues. The germline gives CDR1 MNHEY, CDR2 SMNVEV (reference sequence). The DNA for the CDR3 is TGTGCCAGCAGTTTAGCCGGCGGACAGGGTAGCAATCAGCCCCAGCATTTT. Translation gives CASSLAGGQGSNQPQHF.

The CDR3 is CSATQGKDGYTF. The CDR3 nucleotides read TGCAGTGCTACACAGGGCAAGGATGGCTACACCTTC. The chain uses TRBV20-1 and TRBJ1-2, with D possibly TRBD1 on 6 matching bases. There are 12 residues in the CDR3. Deletions cut 4 bases from V and 6 bases from J, with 12 bases between. From germline, CDR1 is DFQATT and CDR2 SNEGSKA (reference sequence).

This chain uses TRBV18 with TRBJ2-3; D gene uncertain. Germline CDR1 reads KGHSH; CDR2 reads LQKENI. V was trimmed by 3 bases and J by 0 bases, leaving 13 bases between them. This CDR3 region has 16 residues. The CDR3 region has the DNA TGTGCCAGCTCACCCCCCCGGCAGCCTAGCACAGATACGCAGTATTTT. Residues: CASSPPRQPSTDTQYF.

V gene TRBV12-3 or TRBV12-4 combines with J gene TRBJ2-3; TRBD2 matches at 15 bases. The CDR3 extends over 16 amino acids. J was trimmed by 4 bases and V by 7 bases; bases with no gene match: 6. The CDR3 bases are TGTGCCAGCAACCCGGGACTAGCGGGGGGAGCAGATACGCAGTATTTT. Translation: CASNPGLAGGADTQYF.

This clonotype has a handful of counts. The rearrangement links TRBV24-1 to TRBJ2-2, with D unresolved. Between the trimmed V and J ends, which lost 0 bases and 4 bases, there was a span of 5 bases. The V gene's germline CDR1 is KGHDR and CDR2 SFDVKD. The CDR3 consists of 14 residues. CDR3 protein: CATSDLLPTGELFF. The CDR3 DNA is TGTGCCACCAGTGATTTGCTCCCCACCGGGGAGCTGTTTTTT.

J is TRBJ2-2 and V is TRBV4-2; 11 bases are a match to TRBD1. The CDR3 spans 16 residues. Germline V gene data show CDR1 as LGHNA and CDR2 as YNFKEQ. Trimming removed 1 base from V and 4 bases from J; junction bases left unmatched: 2. The DNA of the CDR3 is TGTGCCAGCAGCCAAGCCGGGACAGGGGGCACCGGGGAGCTGTTTTTT. It translates to CASSQAGTGGTGELFF.

The chain recombines TRBV12-3 or TRBV12-4 with TRBJ2-1, with D possibly being TRBD2 (6 bases). This CDR3 has 18 residues. The germline V and J ends were trimmed by 2 bases and 5 bases, with 22 bases remaining between them. CDR3 residues: CASSLIGDLTGLHNEQFF. DNA for the CDR3: TGTGCCAGCAGTTTAATAGGGGATTTAACGGGACTCCACAATGAGCAGTTCTTC.

The V and J genes are TRBV20-1 and TRBJ2-1; 8 nucleotides agree with TRBD2. CDR1 and CDR2 from the germline V gene are DFQATT and SNEGSKA (reference sequence). V lost 6 bases and J lost 8; bases outside the gene matches: 9. The CDR3 spans 13 residues. DNA of the CDR3: TGCAGTGCCCCAAATAGCGGGGATTATGAGCAGTTCTTC. Amino acids: CSAPNSGDYEQFF.

In its sample, this clonotype was seen a few times. V and J are TRBV6-1 and TRBJ1-5, with D possibly matching TRBD1 (5 bases). CDR1 and CDR2 (germline): MNHNS, SASEGT. The CDR3 totals 15 residues. V shed 7 bases and J shed 3 bases, with 16 bases lying between them. The CDR3 loop reads CASIPSDKYNQPQHF. DNA of the CDR3: TGTGCCAGCATTCCGTCGGACAAATACAATCAGCCCCAGCATTTT.

V is TRBV12-3 or TRBV12-4 and J is TRBJ2-7; no definite D call. Trimming removed 5 bases at V and 3 bases at J, with 5 bases between. The CDR3 spans 11 residues. CDR3 amino acids: CASSLHYEQYF. The CDR3 nucleotides read TGTGCCAGCAGTCTGCACTACGAGCAGTACTTC.

The chain is built from TRBV6-1 and TRBJ2-5, with D perhaps assigned TRBD1 or TRBD2 (5 bases each). CDR3 length: 18 residues. V lost 4 bases, J lost 6 bases, and 27 bases lay in between. Germline assignment: CDR1 MNHNS and CDR2 SASEGT. CDR3 nucleotide sequence: TGTGCCAGCAGTGGCCTCTCGGACGGGGCTGGCCCCAGCAAGACCCAGTACTTC. Protein sequence: CASSGLSDGAGPSKTQYF.

The chain combines TRBV29-1 with TRBJ2-3; possibly TRBD1 for D (5 bases). Trimming took off 0 bases at V and 6 bases at J, with 16 bases between the two ends. The CDR3 length is 15 residues. Per the germline V gene, CDR1 is SQVTM and CDR2 is ANQGSEA. The CDR3 sequence is CSVEDQGAPRDTQYF. The CDR3 DNA follows: TGCAGCGTTGAAGATCAAGGGGCGCCTAGGGATACGCAGTATTTT.

This sequence joins TRBV2 and TRBJ2-7; the D is unclear. The CDR3 has 12 residues. V dropped 3 bases and J dropped 2 bases, with 5 bases sitting between them. Germline V gene data show CDR1 as SNHLY and CDR2 as FYNNEI. DNA for the CDR3: TGTGCCAGCAGTGAGTCCGCCTACGAGCAGTACTTC. It encodes CASSESAYEQYF. The full variable domain, completed using reference TRBV2 and TRBJ2-7, is EPEVTQTPSHQVTQMGQEVILRCVPISNHLYFYWYRQILGQKVEFLVSFYNNEISEKSEIFDDQFSVERPDGSNFTLKIRSTKLEDSAMYFCASSESAYEQYFGPGTRLTVT.

The chain uses TRBV25-1 and TRBJ1-4, with D possibly matching TRBD1 (5 bases). Per the germline V gene, CDR1 is MGHDK and CDR2 is SYGVNS. This CDR3 region has 15 residues. V dropped 8 bases and J dropped 8 bases, with 21 bases sitting between them. The CDR3 protein is CASDGGRGRDEKLFF. Here the CDR3 DNA reads TGTGCCAGCGACGGTGGGAGGGGCCGGGACGAAAAACTGTTTTTT.

This sequence joins TRBV7-3 and TRBJ1-2; a possible D gene is TRBD1 (5 bases). V lost 0 bases to trimming and J lost 5 bases, with 7 bases between them. Germline-derived CDR1 and CDR2 are SGHTA and FQGTGA. The CDR3 consists of 13 residues. Here the CDR3 reads CASSLTRQYGYTF. As DNA, the CDR3 is TGTGCCAGCAGCTTAACCAGACAGTATGGCTACACCTTC.